This T cell receptor beta chain came from a study of cytomegalovirus exposure and HLA in healthy donors. Findings of the study overall: Presence/absence analyses supposed approximately even sequencing depth among donors. The study designated roughly 160 TCR beta chains cytomegalovirus-associated.

Donors had nominal health at sampling but likely had unrecorded immune exposures. With respect to this clone: Its specificity is not known.

PCR amplification relied on 60 Vbeta primers (plus 13 Jbeta primers). Some clones are missing from TCRdb's copy, which holds only in-frame ones; the method was immunoSEQ multiplex PCR. Of 85,000 to 130,000 clones in the sample, over 75% were seen once. The sequence was collected from a man aged 60-69 years in good health and CMV-seropositive. Sample: PBMCs.

Here the CDR3 reads CASSLDRGYGYTF. The CDR3 DNA sequence: TGTGCCAGCAGCTTGGACAGGGGGTATGGCTACACCTTC. The V and J genes are TRBV5-5 and TRBJ1-2; 8 bases are a match to TRBD1. The V gene's germline CDR1 is SGHKS and CDR2 YYEKEE (reference sequence). V trimming: 0 bases; J trimming: 5 bases; junction bases outside the gene matches: 0. The CDR3 contains 13 residues. The full variable domain, completed using reference TRBV5-5 and TRBJ1-2, is DAGVTQSPTHLIKTRGQQVTLRCSPISGHKSVSWYQQVLGQGPQFIFQYYEKEERGRGNFPDRFSARQFPNYSSELNVNALLLGDSALYLCASSLDRGYGYTFGSGTRLTVV.